What follows is one T cell receptor beta chain and its context. The data belong to a study of Ad26.COV2.S vaccination and SARS-CoV-2 variants. This CDR3 has 17 amino acids. Trimming cost V 7 bases and J 2 bases, with 20 bases left between them. CDR1 LNHNV and CDR2 YYDKDF come from the germline V gene (reference sequence). TCRdb keeps only in-frame clones here, not all; method: immunoSEQ multiplex PCR. The sample has 360,000 or so clones, 70% to 90% seen once; the top ten hold about 2%. The treatment is: roughly 20 received Ad26.COV2.S at low or high dose, single or two shots; 5 received placebo; per-sample allocation not given. Day 63 after the first vaccine or placebo injection was the time point for sampling.

The rearrangement joins TRBV15 to TRBJ2-2; the D gene could be TRBD1 or TRBD2 (6 bases each). This sequence was found in a person aged 18-65 years who received the Ad26.COV2.S COVID-19 vaccine or a placebo. The sequences come from peripheral blood, collected in a trial of Ad26.COV2.S vaccine versus placebo. The CDR3 loop reads CATTKPAGTRNTGELFF. The CDR3 DNA reads as TGTGCCACCACCAAACCGGCGGGGACAAGAAACACCGGGGAGCTGTTTTTT.